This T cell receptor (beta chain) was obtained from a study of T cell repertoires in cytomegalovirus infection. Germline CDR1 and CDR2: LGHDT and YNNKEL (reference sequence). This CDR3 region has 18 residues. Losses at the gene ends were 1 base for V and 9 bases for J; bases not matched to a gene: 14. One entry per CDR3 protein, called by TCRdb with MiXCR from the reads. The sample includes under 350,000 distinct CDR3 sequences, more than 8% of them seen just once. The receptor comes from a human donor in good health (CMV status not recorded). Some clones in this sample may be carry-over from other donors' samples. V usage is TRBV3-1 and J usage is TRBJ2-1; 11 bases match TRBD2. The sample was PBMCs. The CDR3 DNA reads TGTGCCAGCAGCCAAGCCTCTCTAGCGGGGGGAGTAAACGGTGAGCAGTTCTTC. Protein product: CASSQASLAGGVNGEQFF.